A single T cell receptor (beta chain) is shown here with its context. What it binds is unknown. The data originate from a study of vaccination and CD4 T cells after COVID-19. Documented treatment: approximately 9-day PBMC culture with coronavirus spike peptide pools or control peptides (ViraFEST assay). ViraFEST sequenced TCRs after peptide-pool expansion of antigen-specific T cells. With the Oncomine TCR Beta short-read assay, DNA from cultured CD4+ T cells was sequenced. TCRdb re-called the PCR reads through MiXCR, storing one row per CDR3 protein. The sample carries more than 10,000 distinct CDR3 sequences, approximately 50% recorded once. Germline CDR1 and CDR2: SNHLY and FYNNEI. V was pared by 4 bases and J by 8 bases, with 14 bases between. The CDR3 has 14 amino acids.

Sequencing input: CD4+ T cells from blood, cultured in vitro. The V gene is TRBV2, the J gene TRBJ1-4, with D perhaps matching TRBD1 (5 bases). This TCR was recovered from a human donor who had recovered from COVID-19. The CDR3 sequence: CASSAPQGGEKLFF. The CDR3 DNA reads TGTGCCAGCAGTGCCCCCCAGGGTGGAGAAAAACTGTTTTTT.